The sequence of this TCR beta chain was determined in a study of blood T cells in healthy people across ages. Using a J-beta primer mix together with a sample-barcoded 5' primer, a second PCR was run for roughly 6 to 11 cycles. A single record per CDR3 protein comes from TCRdb applying MiXCR to the 5' RACE reads. Among more than 900,000 distinct CDR3 sequences listed, almost 25% were seen once. The germline V gene has CDR1 MGHRA and CDR2 YSYEKL. V lost 6 bases and J lost 6, with 18 bases in between. This CDR3 is built from 16 residues. These data also formed part of another study, on T cells of mothers and their children.

Sequenced input: blood. The chain is built from TRBV4-1 and TRBJ1-6; a possible D gene is TRBD1 (5 bases). This clonotype was obtained from a girl aged 2 to 9 in good health. The CDR3 coding sequence is TGCGCCAGCAGACCTCCCAGTGGGGGTAGTAATTCACCCCTCCACTTT. Its translation: CASRPPSGGSNSPLHF.